The 23 T cell receptor beta chains listed next were all sequenced from one sample in a study of blood T cell repertoires in COVID-19. Method: immunoSEQ multiplex PCR; TCRdb's copy keeps in-frame clones and lacks some. The table shows some 320,000 clones, with roughly nine tenths occurring only once. Sample: PBMCs or T cells enriched from blood (not recorded which). These receptor sequences come from a man in his sixties who had recovered from COVID-19.

This rearrangement joins TRBV3-1 (or the pseudogene TRBV3-2) to TRBJ1-3; perhaps TRBD1 as D (6 bases). The CDR3 spans 15 residues. Germline V gives CDR1 LGHDT, CDR2 YNNKEL (reference sequence). V was shortened by 4 bases and J by 1 base, with 11 bases between the two germline ends. The CDR3 DNA follows: TGTGCCAGCAGCCTGTGGACAGATTCTGGAAACACCATATATTTT. Translating it yields CASSLWTDSGNTIYF.

V and J are TRBV6-1 and TRBJ1-6; a weak D match, TRBD1 (5 bases). The V end lost 2 bases, the J end lost 0 bases, and 11 bases lay between the germline ends. CDR3 length equals 17 residues. Germline V gene lookup returns CDR1 MNHNS and CDR2 SASEGT. In DNA, the CDR3 is TGTGCCAGCAGTGAACAGGGCGTTAGCTCCTATAATTCACCCCTCCACTTT. Translating gives CASSEQGVSSYNSPLHF.

The chain couples TRBV29-1 to TRBJ2-3; no firm D call. The CDR3 consists of 13 residues. V was pared by 4 bases and J by 2 bases, with 10 bases between. CDR1 SQVTM and CDR2 ANQGSEA come from the germline V gene. The CDR3 region is CSVGSRDTDTQYF. CDR3 in DNA: TGCAGCGTTGGGTCCCGAGACACAGATACGCAGTATTTT.

The chain recombines TRBV15 with TRBJ1-4, with TRBD1 matching 8 bases. Per germline, CDR1 LNHNV and CDR2 YYDKDF (reference sequence). V was pared by 0 bases and J by 8 bases, with 11 bases of the junction left unmatched. There are 17 residues in the CDR3. The CDR3 loop reads CATSRDHPQGAGEKLFF. CDR3 sequence (DNA): TGTGCCACCAGCAGAGATCATCCTCAGGGGGCAGGAGAAAAACTGTTTTTT.

V gene TRBV13 combines with J gene TRBJ2-3; D is uncertain. V shed 5 bases and J shed 5 bases, with 5 bases lying between them. The CDR3 is 11 amino acids. Germline lookup yields CDR1 PRHDT and CDR2 FYEKMQ (reference sequence). CDR3 bases: TGTGCCAGCAGCATCGGAGATACGCAGTATTTT. It codes for CASSIGDTQYF.

The V and J genes are TRBV7-9 and TRBJ1-2, with D unclear. Germline assignment: CDR1 SEHNR and CDR2 FQNEAQ (reference sequence). The germline V and J ends were trimmed by 5 bases and 4 bases, with 14 bases remaining between them. The CDR3 runs 14 residues. CDR3 nucleotides: TGTGCCAGCAGCCCCGGTGGAGGGAGCTATGGCTACACCTTC. It yields the protein CASSPGGGSYGYTF.

This chain joins TRBV5-6 and TRBJ1-1; D unclear. The germline V gene has CDR1 SGHDT and CDR2 YYEEEE. The CDR3 covers 14 residues. The V end lost 3 bases, the J end lost 1 base, and 10 bases lay between the germline ends. The CDR3 DNA reads as TGTGCCAGCAGCTACGGACTAGGGAACACTGAAGCTTTCTTT. Its translation: CASSYGLGNTEAFF.

This clone was counted a single time. V is TRBV11-2 and J is TRBJ2-3; 11 positions agree with TRBD2. CDR3 length equals 15 residues. CDR1 is SGHAT, CDR2 FQNNGV, per germline. V trimming: 5 bases; J trimming: 2 bases; junction bases outside the gene matches: 3. CDR3 nucleotides: TGTGCCAGCAGCCTTAGCGGGAGGGTCACAGATACGCAGTATTTT. Translating it yields CASSLSGRVTDTQYF.

This clone was picked up a small number of times. CDR3 sequence reads: CASSRYRSNEKLFF. In nucleotides, the CDR3 is TGTGCCAGCAGCCGGTACAGGAGTAATGAAAAACTGTTTTTT. The gene calls are TRBV14 and TRBJ1-4, with a possible D match to TRBD1 (5 bases). This CDR3 contains 14 residues. V was trimmed by 4 bases and J by 4 bases, leaving 10 bases between them. The V gene's germline CDR1 is SGHDN and CDR2 FVKESK. Full variable domain (missing parts from reference TRBV14 and TRBJ1-4): EAGVTQFPSHSVIEKGQTVTLRCDPISGHDNLYWYRRVMGKEIKFLLHFVKESKQDESGMPNNRFLAERTGGTYSTLKVQPAELEDSGVYFCASSRYRSNEKLFFGSGTQLSVL.

V and J are TRBV4-3 and TRBJ2-3, with unresolved D. Trimming pared 2 bases from V and 2 bases from J, leaving 11 bases between. Germline CDR1 reads LGHNA; CDR2 reads YSLEER. The CDR3 covers 15 residues. DNA of the CDR3: TGCGCCAGCAGCCAACAGGTACTGACCACAGATACGCAGTATTTT. This translates into CASSQQVLTTDTQYF.

This clone showed up just a few times. V gene TRBV7-2 combines with J gene TRBJ1-2; TRBD1 agrees at 8 bases. The CDR3 is made up of 15 amino acids. The germline V gene encodes CDR1 SGHTA and CDR2 FQGNSA. V shed 8 bases, J shed 0 bases, and the junction held 8 bases outside the gene matches. CDR3 nucleotide sequence: TGTGCCAGCGGGCGGGACAGGTGGGCTAACTATGGCTACACCTTC. It specifies CASGRDRWANYGYTF. The variable domain in full, completed from reference TRBV7-2 and TRBJ1-2, reads GAGVSQSPSNKVTEKGKDVELRCDPISGHTALYWYRQSLGQGLEFLIYFQGNSAPDKSGLPSDRFSAERTGGSVSTLTIQRTQQEDSAVYLCASGRDRWANYGYTFGSGTRLTVV.

The chain joins TRBV7-3 to TRBJ2-1; the D gene is possibly TRBD2 (6 bases). V lost 5 bases to trimming and J lost 1 base, with 12 bases between them. Germline V CDR1 and CDR2: SGHTA, FQGTGA. The CDR3 sequence is 15 residues long. The CDR3 region has the DNA TGTGCCAGCAGCCAACGACTAGGATCCTACAATGAGCAGTTCTTC. As protein: CASSQRLGSYNEQFF. The whole variable domain, remainder taken from reference TRBV7-3 and TRBJ2-1, is GAGVSQTPSNKVTEKGKYVELRCDPISGHTALYWYRQSLGQGPEFLIYFQGTGAADDSGLPNDRFFAVRPEGSVSTLKIQRTERGDSAVYLCASSQRLGSYNEQFFGPGTRLTVL.

The CDR3 sequence: CASSLVQVTAYEQYF. CDR3 DNA: TGTGCCAGCAGCTTGGTACAGGTTACAGCCTACGAGCAGTACTTC. V gene TRBV5-6 combines with J gene TRBJ2-7; maybe TRBD1 (5 bases). Germline assignment: CDR1 SGHDT and CDR2 YYEEEE. The CDR3 totals 15 residues. The V end lost 0 bases, the J end lost 2 bases, and 12 bases lay between the germline ends.

The V call is TRBV7-2, the J call TRBJ2-1, with a weak D call TRBD2 (6 bases). This CDR3 has 19 amino acids. From germline, CDR1 is SGHTA and CDR2 FQGNSA. V lost 1 base, J lost 0 bases, and 19 bases lay in between. CDR3 residues: CASSLVRDLPTNSYNEQFF. The DNA of the CDR3 is TGTGCCAGCAGCTTAGTGCGGGACTTACCAACCAACTCCTACAATGAGCAGTTCTTC. Drawing the rest from reference TRBV7-2 and TRBJ2-1, the complete variable domain is GAGVSQSPSNKVTEKGKDVELRCDPISGHTALYWYRQSLGQGLEFLIYFQGNSAPDKSGLPSDRFSAERTGGSVSTLTIQRTQQEDSAVYLCASSLVRDLPTNSYNEQFFGPGTRLTVL.

This chain links TRBV11-3 with TRBJ2-2, with D possibly being TRBD2 (6 bases). V lost 3 bases and J 4 bases, leaving 9 bases between the germline ends. The germline gives CDR1 SGHNT, CDR2 YENEEA. The CDR3 sequence is 14 residues long. The CDR3 coding sequence is TGTGCCAGCAGCTTGGGGACTCGCACCGGGGAGCTGTTTTTT. Its protein product is CASSLGTRTGELFF.

The chain joins TRBV7-2 to TRBJ1-1; D is uncertain. With 2 bases removed from V and 0 bases from J, the gap between germline ends came to 7 bases. CDR3 size: 14 residues. The V gene's germline CDR1 is SGHTA and CDR2 FQGNSA. The CDR3 nucleotides read TGTGCCAGCAGCTTATACAGCATGAACACTGAAGCTTTCTTT. The encoded protein is CASSLYSMNTEAFF.

This clone was seen only a few times. The J gene is TRBJ1-1, the V gene TRBV7-3, with D possibly being TRBD1 (5 bases). Germline V lookup: CDR1 SGHTA, CDR2 FQGTGA. V lost 1 base to trimming and J lost 7 bases, with 10 bases between them. CDR3 length: 13 residues. Written as DNA, the CDR3 is TGTGCCAGCAGCTTAATGGGGGAGGATGAAGCTTTCTTT. It is translated as CASSLMGEDEAFF.

This clone was seen a single time. The rearrangement uses TRBV5-1 and TRBJ2-3; possible D gene TRBD2, 5 bases. This CDR3 has 14 residues. Between the trimmed V and J ends, which lost 0 bases and 5 bases, there was a span of 10 bases. Germline loops: CDR1 SGHRS, CDR2 YFSETQ. The CDR3, as DNA: TGCGCCAGCAGCTTGGGCTCCGAGGGAGATACGCAGTATTTT. Residues: CASSLGSEGDTQYF. Combining the CDR3 with reference TRBV5-1 and TRBJ2-3 gives the whole variable domain KAGVTQTPRYLIKTRGQQVTLSCSPISGHRSVSWYQQTPGQGLQFLFEYFSETQRNKGNFPGRFSGRQFSNSRSEMNVSTLELGDSALYLCASSLGSEGDTQYFGPGTRLTVL.

The chain employs TRBV14 and TRBJ2-7, with 7 bases fitting TRBD2. This CDR3 has 16 amino acids. Trimming took 0 bases from V and 4 from J; bases not matched to a gene: 9. Germline values: CDR1 SGHDN, CDR2 FVKESK. This CDR3 is CASSQDHGGSTYEQYF. DNA of the CDR3: TGTGCCAGCAGCCAAGATCACGGCGGGAGTACTTACGAGCAGTACTTC.

This sequence joins TRBV9 and TRBJ1-1; TRBD1 is a possible D gene (5 bases). V lost 1 base and J 3 bases, leaving 13 bases between the germline ends. This CDR3 is 15 amino acids long. Germline V gene sequence: CDR1 SGDLS, CDR2 YYNGEE. CDR3 loop: CASSVFPDRYTEAFF. The CDR3 coding sequence is TGTGCCAGCAGCGTATTTCCAGACAGATACACTGAAGCTTTCTTT.

The rearrangement uses TRBV7-9 and TRBJ1-4; 9 positions agree with TRBD1. The junction had 2 bases not matched to a gene; V was cut back by 1 base and J by 8 bases. Looked up from germline, CDR1 is SEHNR and CDR2 is FQNEAQ (reference sequence). The CDR3 extends over 14 amino acids. The CDR3 sequence is CASSLGQGDEKLFF. The DNA of the CDR3 is TGTGCCAGCAGCTTAGGACAGGGGGACGAAAAACTGTTTTTT.

This clone was counted a few times. The V call is TRBV14, the J call TRBJ1-2; possibly TRBD1 for D (6 bases). The CDR3 length is 16 residues. The germline CDR1 and CDR2 sequences are SGHDN and FVKESK. V shed 2 bases and J shed 3 bases, with 16 bases lying between them. Here the CDR3 DNA reads TGTGCCAGCAGCCAATCATTAGGGACACGCGACTATGGCTACACCTTC. This sequence encodes CASSQSLGTRDYGYTF.

The chain couples TRBV7-9 to TRBJ1-2; TRBD1 is a possible D gene (6 bases). This CDR3 is 15 amino acids long. V dropped 5 bases and J dropped 2 bases, with 15 bases sitting between them. Per germline, CDR1 SEHNR and CDR2 FQNEAQ (reference sequence). Here the CDR3 reads CASSLTGEANYGYTF. The CDR3 DNA reads as TGTGCCAGCAGCCTGACAGGTGAAGCGAACTATGGCTACACCTTC.